Presented here are 10 T cell receptor beta chains from one specimen sequenced in a study of shared clonotypes between healthy human individuals. In the naive CD8 group, cells lacked CD45RO and were positively selected for CCR7, so terminally differentiated effector memory CD45RA+ cells were left out. Assay used: immunoSEQ multiplex PCR; TCRdb lists only in-frame clones, some missing. The sample gives around 2,100,000 clones, approximately 95% of which show up once; around 1.2% is in the top ten. What was sequenced was naive CD8+ T cells sorted from blood. The receptors originated from a man between 18 and 35 years old in good health.

V and J are TRBV5-8 and TRBJ2-5; 8 bases are shared with TRBD1. The CDR3 extends over 14 amino acids. V was pared by 5 bases and J by 7 bases, with 10 bases of the junction left unmatched. Per germline, CDR1 SGHTS and CDR2 YDEGEE. CDR3 sequence (DNA): TGTGCCAGCAGGCGGGGCAGGGGGCAGTGGACCCAGTACTTC. Translation gives CASRRGRGQWTQYF.

A few counts support this clone. V gene TRBV4-1 combines with J gene TRBJ1-1, with D possibly TRBD1 on 6 matching bases. CDR3 length: 13 residues. Trimming pared 3 bases from V and 5 bases from J, leaving 10 bases between. CDR1 and CDR2 from the germline V gene are MGHRA and YSYEKL. The DNA for the CDR3 is TGCGCCAGCAGCCACAGGGGATATACTGAAGCTTTCTTT. Translation gives CASSHRGYTEAFF.

This clone appeared a few times. The CDR3 bases are TGTGCCAGCAGTTCCCCCGGGACAGCCCAGTTCTTC. This encodes CASSSPGTAQFF. The V and J genes are TRBV13 and TRBJ2-1; 7 bases match TRBD1. From germline, CDR1 is PRHDT and CDR2 FYEKMQ (reference sequence). This CDR3 contains 12 residues. The trim removed 6 bases at V and 13 bases at J, leaving 9 bases unmatched.

The chain is built from TRBV30 and TRBJ2-1, with D perhaps given as TRBD1 or TRBD2 (5 bases each). This CDR3 is 16 amino acids long. The V gene lost 5 bases and the J gene lost 2 bases, with 19 bases spanning the gap. Germline CDR1 GTSNPN, CDR2 SVGIG (reference sequence). In DNA form, the CDR3 reads TGTGCCTGGTTTTCCCCTGAGGGGCGCCCCTACAATGAGCAGTTCTTC. This encodes CAWFSPEGRPYNEQFF.

The chain is built from TRBV30 and TRBJ2-7; tentatively, D is TRBD1 (5 bases). V lost 1 base, J lost 2 bases, and 12 bases lay in between. The CDR3 has 14 residues. Germline values: CDR1 GTSNPN, CDR2 SVGIG (reference sequence). In DNA form, the CDR3 reads TGTGCCTGGAGTGCAGGGATCACACCCTACGAGCAGTACTTC. The encoded protein is CAWSAGITPYEQYF.

The chain uses TRBV5-1 and TRBJ1-6; D is perhaps TRBD1 (6 bases). V lost 7 bases, J lost 7 bases, and 15 bases lay in between. The germline V gene encodes CDR1 SGHRS and CDR2 YFSETQ. CDR3 length equals 14 residues. The CDR3 spells CASSLGQPNSPLHF. The DNA of the CDR3 is TGCGCCAGCTCCCTTGGACAGCCCAATTCACCCCTCCACTTT.

In DNA, the CDR3 is TGTGCCAGCAGTTTATTCAACTCCTACAATGAGCAGTTCTTC. It translates to CASSLFNSYNEQFF. This rearrangement joins TRBV27 to TRBJ2-1; D is uncertain. CDR3 size: 14 residues. Trimming cost V 1 base and J 0 bases, with 4 bases left between them. CDR1 is MNHEY and CDR2 is SMNVEV in the germline V gene (reference sequence).

This clone appeared once. The J gene is TRBJ1-6, the V gene TRBV11-2; 7 nucleotides agree with TRBD1. The V gene's germline CDR1 is SGHAT and CDR2 FQNNGV. After removal of 0 bases from V and 9 bases from J, the junction contained 11 bases not matched to a gene. CDR3 size: 17 residues. In DNA, the CDR3 is TGTGCCAGCAGCTTAGACCCATTTAGACAGGGACGTTCACCCCTCCACTTT. It specifies CASSLDPFRQGRSPLHF.

The chain links TRBV7-9 to TRBJ1-4, with 7 bases aligning to TRBD1. The CDR3 runs 16 residues. CDR1 and CDR2 (germline): SEHNR, FQNEAQ (reference sequence). V lost 3 bases, J lost 7 bases, and 11 bases stayed unmatched. CDR3 sequence reads: CASSFSTAAGGEKLFF. In DNA, the CDR3 is TGTGCCAGCAGCTTCTCAACGGCGGCAGGGGGTGAAAAACTGTTTTTT.

The chain combines TRBV5-6 with TRBJ2-4; D might be TRBD2 (5 bases). Germline assignment: CDR1 SGHDT and CDR2 YYEEEE. V was clipped by 3 bases and J by 8 bases, with 12 bases between them. CDR3 length: 13 residues. The CDR3 DNA reads TGTGCCAGCAGCTCGAACCTGGAGGACATTCAGTACTTC. Protein sequence: CASSSNLEDIQYF.